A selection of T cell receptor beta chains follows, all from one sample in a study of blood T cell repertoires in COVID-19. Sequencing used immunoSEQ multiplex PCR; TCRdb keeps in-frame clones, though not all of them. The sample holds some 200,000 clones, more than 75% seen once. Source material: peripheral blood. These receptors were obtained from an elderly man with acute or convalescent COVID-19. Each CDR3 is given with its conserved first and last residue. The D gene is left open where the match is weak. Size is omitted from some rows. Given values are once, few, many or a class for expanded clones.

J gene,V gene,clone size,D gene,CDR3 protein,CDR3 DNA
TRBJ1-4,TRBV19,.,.,CASSIDSRDEKLFF,TGTGCCAGTAGTATAGACAGCAGGGATGAAAAACTGTTTTTT
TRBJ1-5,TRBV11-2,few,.,CASSLEVQGLQHF,TGTGCCAGCAGCTTAGAAGTCCAGGGGCTCCAGCATTTT
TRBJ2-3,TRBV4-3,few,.,CASSPLGLGTDTQYF,TGCGCCAGCAGCCCATTGGGGCTCGGCACAGATACGCAGTATTTT
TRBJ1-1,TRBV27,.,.,CASSFVRGEAFF,TGTGCCAGCAGTTTTGTACGGGGTGAAGCTTTCTTT
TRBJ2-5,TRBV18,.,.,CASSPGQLETQYF,TGTGCCAGCTCACCAGGACAGCTAGAGACCCAGTACTTC
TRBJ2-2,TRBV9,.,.,CASSAPGVGLTGELFF,TGTGCCAGCAGCGCCCCGGGAGTGGGGCTGACCGGGGAGCTGTTTTTT
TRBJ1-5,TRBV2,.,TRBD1,CASSERGQSNQPQHF,TGTGCCAGCAGTGAGAGGGGGCAGAGCAATCAGCCCCAGCATTTT
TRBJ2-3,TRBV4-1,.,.,CASSPRGSSTDTQYF,TGCGCCAGCAGCCCCCGGGGGTCAAGCACAGATACGCAGTATTTT
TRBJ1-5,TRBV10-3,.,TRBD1,CAISWDSGNQPQHF,TGTGCCATCAGTTGGGACAGTGGCAATCAGCCCCAGCATTTT
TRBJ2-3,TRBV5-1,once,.,CASSFTGTDTQYF,TGCGCCAGCAGCTTTACGGGCACAGATACGCAGTATTTT
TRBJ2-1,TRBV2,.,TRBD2,CASSDGTRNEQFF,TGTGCCAGCAGTGATGGGACTAGGAATGAGCAGTTCTTC
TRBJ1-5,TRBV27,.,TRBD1,CASSSQGVYQPQHF,TGTGCCAGCAGTTCGCAGGGGGTGTATCAGCCCCAGCATTTT
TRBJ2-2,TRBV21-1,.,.,CASSNHKESTGELFF,TGTGCCAGCAGCAACCACAAGGAGTCGACCGGGGAGCTGTTTTTT
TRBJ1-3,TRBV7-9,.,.,CASSLARFLGSSGNTIYF,TGTGCCAGCAGCTTAGCGAGGTTTCTGGGGAGCTCTGGAAACACCATATATTTT
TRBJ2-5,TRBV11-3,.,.,CASSPEEDPNDF,TGTGCCAGCAGCCCCGAGGAGGACCCCAATGACTTC
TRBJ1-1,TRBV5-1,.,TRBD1,CASSLGQAKSEAFF,TGCGCCAGCAGCTTAGGACAGGCCAAGTCTGAAGCTTTCTTT
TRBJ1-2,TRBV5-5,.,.,CASSPEQGSLSGYTF,TGTGCCAGCAGCCCCGAACAGGGAAGTTTGTCTGGCTACACCTTC
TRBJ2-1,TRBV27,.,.,CASSSNLGVDEQFF,TGTGCCAGCAGTTCCAATCTGGGCGTCGATGAGCAGTTCTTC
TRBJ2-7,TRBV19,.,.,CASRSGYEQYF,TGTGCCAGTAGATCGGGGTACGAGCAGTACTTC
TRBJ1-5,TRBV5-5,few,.,CASRTGIGNQPQHF,TGTGCCAGCAGAACAGGAATCGGCAATCAGCCCCAGCATTTT
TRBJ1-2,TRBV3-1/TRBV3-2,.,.,CASSREGGYGYTF,TGTGCCAGCAGCCGGGAGGGGGGCTATGGCTACACCTTC
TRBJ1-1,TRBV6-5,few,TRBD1,CASSRGQGITEAFF,TGTGCCAGCAGTCGCGGACAGGGAATAACTGAAGCTTTCTTT
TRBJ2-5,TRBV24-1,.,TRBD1,CATSVMTGGQETQYF,TGTGCCACCAGTGTCATGACAGGGGGCCAAGAGACCCAGTACTTC
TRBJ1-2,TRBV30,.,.,CACQGFNYGYTF,TGTGCCTGCCAGGGGTTTAACTATGGCTACACCTTC
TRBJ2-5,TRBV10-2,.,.,CASSPGLGSQYF,TGCGCCAGCAGCCCAGGACTGGGGAGCCAGTACTTC
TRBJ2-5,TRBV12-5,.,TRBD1,CASGISTGGRETQYF,TGTGCTAGTGGAATCTCCACAGGGGGCCGGGAGACCCAGTACTTC
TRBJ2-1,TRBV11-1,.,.,CASSLAYAVSYNEQFF,TGTGCCAGCAGCTTAGCGTATGCGGTCTCCTACAATGAGCAGTTCTTC
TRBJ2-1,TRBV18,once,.,CASSTMTGRGSYNEQFF,TGTGCCAGCTCAACGATGACCGGGAGAGGATCCTACAATGAGCAGTTCTTC
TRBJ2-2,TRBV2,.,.,CASRTQATAGELFF,TGTGCCAGCAGGACACAGGCGACAGCCGGGGAGCTGTTTTTT
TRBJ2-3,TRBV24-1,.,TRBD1,CATSARGRTDTQYF,TGTGCCACCAGTGCGAGGGGGCGTACAGATACGCAGTATTTT
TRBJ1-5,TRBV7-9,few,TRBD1,CASSLGGQGSNQPQHF,TGTGCCAGCAGCTTGGGGGGACAGGGCAGCAATCAGCCCCAGCATTTT
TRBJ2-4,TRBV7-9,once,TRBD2,CASSLTSGGAAKNIQYF,TGTGCCAGCAGCTTGACTAGCGGGGGGGCAGCCAAAAACATTCAGTACTTC
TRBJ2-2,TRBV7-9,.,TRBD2,CASSKGLARNTGELFF,TGTGCCAGCAGCAAGGGACTAGCGAGAAACACCGGGGAGCTGTTTTTT